Listed below are T cell receptor beta chains from one sample, sequenced in a study of a mutant IDH1 vaccine in newly diagnosed glioma. The table came from immunoSEQ multiplex PCR; TCRdb's copy has only in-frame clones and leaves some out. The table has tens of thousands of clones, around 82% seen once. Which antigens these TCRs recognize remains unknown. This sample comprised PBMCs, obtained from a glioma patient whose treatment included an IDH1 peptide vaccine. Receptor source: a young man with glioma. Some clones in this sample may be carry-over from other donors' samples. Each CDR3 is given with its conserved first and last residue. The order of the fields is J gene, clone size, V gene, D gene, CDR3 protein, CDR3 DNA. A D gene is named only where the DNA matches it firmly. Not all rows give a size; the values are once, few, many and, for expanded clones, a class.

>TRBJ2-3|NA|TRBV6-4|TRBD1
CASSGQGGTDTQYF
TGTGCCAGCAGCGGACAGGGGGGGACAGATACGCAGTATTTT
>TRBJ1-5|NA|TRBV27|TRBD1
CASSFRGVQPQHF
TGTGCCAGCAGTTTCAGGGGGGTTCAGCCCCAGCATTTT
>TRBJ1-1|once|TRBV5-1|NA
CASSLGARLNTEAFF
TGCGCCAGCAGCTTGGGGGCAAGATTGAACACTGAAGCTTTCTTT
>TRBJ1-1|few|TRBV27|NA
CASSLRQSTEAFF
TGTGCCAGCAGTCTCAGGCAGAGCACTGAAGCTTTCTTT
>TRBJ1-3|NA|TRBV14|NA
CASSPIGAGNTIYF
TGTGCCAGCAGCCCTATAGGGGCCGGAAACACCATATATTTT
>TRBJ2-7|NA|TRBV4-3|NA
CASSHQLDSYYEQYF
TGCGCCAGCAGCCACCAACTGGACAGCTACTACGAGCAGTACTTC
>TRBJ1-2|NA|TRBV30|NA
CAWSAMGPEGYTF
TGTGCCTGGTCTGCCATGGGACCGGAGGGCTACACCTTC
>TRBJ2-1|NA|TRBV5-1|TRBD2
CASSPGLPVENEQFF
TGCGCCAGCAGCCCGGGACTACCTGTTGAAAATGAGCAGTTCTTC
>TRBJ1-5|NA|TRBV28|TRBD1
CASSSFGQGGRPQHF
TGTGCCAGCAGCTCCTTCGGACAGGGAGGTCGGCCCCAGCATTTT
>TRBJ1-5|once|TRBV30|NA
CAWSIGAQPQHF
TGTGCCTGGAGCATAGGGGCTCAGCCCCAGCATTTT
>TRBJ2-7|NA|TRBV27|NA
CASSGTLLSYEQYF
TGTGCCAGCAGCGGGACATTACTTTCCTACGAGCAGTACTTC
>TRBJ1-2|NA|TRBV29-1|NA
CSVQGTNYGYTF
TGCAGCGTTCAGGGGACTAACTATGGCTACACCTTC
>TRBJ2-1|NA|TRBV5-4|NA
CASSLRSGLSYNEQFF
TGTGCCAGCAGCTTGCGGAGCGGCCTCTCCTACAATGAGCAGTTCTTC
>TRBJ2-2|few|TRBV25-1|TRBD1
CASKMADRGTGELFF
TGTGCCAGCAAGATGGCGGACAGGGGGACCGGGGAGCTGTTTTTT
>TRBJ1-2|NA|TRBV10-3|NA
CAISDGQNYGYTF
TGTGCCATCAGTGACGGACAGAACTATGGCTACACCTTC
>TRBJ2-2|few|TRBV5-4|NA
CASSLGGANTGELFF
TGTGCCAGCAGCTTGGGGGGGGCGAACACCGGGGAGCTGTTTTTT
>TRBJ1-1|NA|TRBV19|NA
CASSNYRNTEAFF
TGTGCCAGTAGTAACTACAGAAACACTGAAGCTTTCTTT
>TRBJ1-1|NA|TRBV10-3|TRBD1
CAISYTGGKNTEAFF
TGTGCCATCAGTTACACAGGGGGGAAGAACACTGAAGCTTTCTTT
>TRBJ2-1|NA|TRBV6-5|NA
CASSYPSNAKGEQFF
TGTGCCAGCAGTTACCCGTCGAACGCGAAGGGTGAGCAGTTCTTC
>TRBJ2-1|medium-sized|TRBV7-2|TRBD1
CASSLIGGTGIYNEQFF
TGTGCCAGCAGCCTCATTGGCGGGACAGGCATCTACAATGAGCAGTTCTTC
>TRBJ2-3|NA|TRBV10-3|NA
CAISELYGSIDTQYF
TGTGCCATCAGTGAGCTCTACGGGAGTATAGATACGCAGTATTTT
>TRBJ2-3|NA|TRBV6-6|NA
CASSYSGGTDTQYF
TGTGCCAGCAGTTATTCAGGGGGCACAGATACGCAGTATTTT
>TRBJ1-1|NA|TRBV5-1|NA
CASSLSTPGVGRETEAFF
TGCGCCAGCAGCTTGTCAACCCCGGGGGTCGGGCGCGAAACTGAAGCTTTCTTT
>TRBJ2-7|NA|TRBV30|TRBD2
CAWSSGDRPRRGVYEQYF
TGTGCCTGGAGTAGTGGGGACCGACCTAGGCGGGGGGTCTACGAGCAGTACTTC
>TRBJ2-7|NA|TRBV11-2|NA
CASSSPGTSYEQYF
TGTGCCAGCAGCTCGCCAGGTACTTCCTACGAGCAGTACTTC
>TRBJ1-2|NA|TRBV7-9|NA
CASSLTTGSGYTF
TGTGCCAGCAGCTTAACGACAGGTAGTGGCTACACCTTC
>TRBJ2-7|NA|TRBV5-6|TRBD2
CASSLTSATFGNSYEQYF
TGTGCCAGCAGCTTGACTAGCGCCACTTTTGGCAACTCCTACGAGCAGTACTTC
>TRBJ1-1|few|TRBV7-9|NA
CASSSGLLGTEAFF
TGTGCCAGCAGCTCCGGACTTCTTGGGACTGAAGCTTTCTTT
>TRBJ1-1|NA|TRBV7-2|TRBD1
CASTNRAGTANTEAFF
TGTGCCAGCACCAACCGAGCCGGGACAGCGAACACTGAAGCTTTCTTT
>TRBJ2-3|NA|TRBV5-1|NA
CASSTGLRNTDTQYF
TGCGCCAGCAGCACGGGACTTCGTAACACAGATACGCAGTATTTT
>TRBJ1-1|few|TRBV5-4|NA
CASSLGRVGEAFF
TGTGCCAGCAGCTTAGGCCGGGTTGGGGAAGCTTTCTTT
>TRBJ1-1|NA|TRBV29-1|TRBD1
CSAQTGLLNTEAFF
TGCAGCGCTCAGACAGGGCTATTGAACACTGAAGCTTTCTTT
>TRBJ2-3|once|TRBV4-1|TRBD2
CASRPPGLQTDTQYF
TGCGCCAGCAGGCCCCCGGGACTACAAACAGATACGCAGTATTTT
>TRBJ1-1|once|TRBV5-1|NA
CASSLGAAYNTEAFF
TGCGCCAGCAGCTTGGGGGCAGCATACAACACTGAAGCTTTCTTT
>TRBJ2-5|NA|TRBV4-3|TRBD1
CASSQEGGADETQYF
TGCGCCAGCAGCCAAGAAGGGGGCGCGGATGAGACCCAGTACTTC
>TRBJ2-3|NA|TRBV13|TRBD2
CASSPLTSGSADTQYF
TGTGCCAGCAGCCCCTTGACTAGCGGGAGTGCAGATACGCAGTATTTT
>TRBJ2-7|NA|TRBV13|NA
CASSSSDLDRRDEQYF
TGTGCCAGCAGCTCCTCGGATCTGGACCGGAGAGACGAGCAGTACTTC
>TRBJ2-7|NA|TRBV4-1|NA
CASSHQERNYEQYF
TGCGCCAGCAGCCATCAGGAGCGCAACTACGAGCAGTACTTC
>TRBJ2-6|NA|TRBV5-1|NA
CASSLAAGANVLTF
TGCGCCAGCAGCTTGGCAGCTGGGGCCAACGTCCTGACTTTC
>TRBJ1-5|NA|TRBV19|NA
CASSIRPGPKVDNQPQHF
TGTGCCAGTAGTATAAGGCCAGGCCCCAAGGTTGACAATCAGCCCCAGCATTTT
>TRBJ1-5|NA|TRBV30|NA
CAWSVGNSNQPQHF
TGTGCCTGGAGTGTGGGGAATAGCAATCAGCCCCAGCATTTT
>TRBJ1-1|few|TRBV2|NA
CASSDRFDQTFEAFF
TGTGCCAGCAGTGACAGGTTTGATCAGACGTTTGAAGCTTTCTTT
>TRBJ1-3|NA|TRBV9|NA
CASSVYSGNTIYF
TGTGCCAGCAGCGTATACTCTGGAAACACCATATATTTT
>TRBJ2-5|NA|TRBV6-5|TRBD1
CATRLTGSLETQYF
TGTGCCACCCGCCTGACAGGGTCGTTGGAGACCCAGTACTTC
>TRBJ2-5|few|TRBV10-2|TRBD1
CASSRDSQETQYF
TGCGCCAGCAGCCGGGACAGCCAAGAGACCCAGTACTTC
>TRBJ1-5|NA|TRBV27|NA
CASSMAGNSNQPQHF
TGTGCCAGCAGCATGGCAGGAAATAGCAATCAGCCCCAGCATTTT
>TRBJ2-5|NA|TRBV19|TRBD2
CASSIGGLAGGRQYQYF
TGTGCCAGTAGTATAGGAGGACTAGCGGGGGGGAGGCAGTATCAGTACTTC
>TRBJ1-1|few|TRBV7-9|NA
CASSLTALNTEAFF
TGTGCCAGCAGCTTGACAGCATTGAACACTGAAGCTTTCTTT
>TRBJ1-1|NA|TRBV30|TRBD1
CAWSVAGQGYTEAFF
TGTGCCTGGAGTGTCGCGGGACAGGGTTACACTGAAGCTTTCTTT
>TRBJ1-4|NA|TRBV10-3|NA
CAISEAGGDEKLFF
TGTGCCATCAGTGAGGCTGGGGGCGATGAAAAACTGTTTTTT
>TRBJ1-2|NA|TRBV4-3|TRBD1
CASSPQGGPGMGYGYTF
TGCGCCAGCAGCCCACAGGGGGGCCCGGGAATGGGCTATGGCTACACCTTC
>TRBJ2-7|NA|TRBV6-1|TRBD1
CASSEAVGTGGSEQYF
TGTGCCAGCAGTGAAGCTGTAGGGACAGGGGGTAGTGAGCAGTACTTC
>TRBJ2-7|NA|TRBV4-2|NA
CASSRTVEPYEQYF
TGTGCCAGCAGCCGAACAGTGGAACCCTACGAGCAGTACTTC
>TRBJ1-1|few|TRBV30|NA
CAWSMGSGTEAFF
TGTGCCTGGAGTATGGGGAGCGGCACTGAAGCTTTCTTT
>TRBJ2-2|NA|TRBV5-1|NA
CASSLADYYTGELFF
TGCGCCAGCAGCTTGGCGGACTACTACACCGGGGAGCTGTTTTTT
>TRBJ1-2|NA|TRBV6-5|NA
CASSYERGMGYGYTF
TGTGCCAGCAGTTACGAGAGAGGGATGGGGTATGGCTACACCTTC
>TRBJ1-1|NA|TRBV10-3|NA
CAIAGRATEAFF
TGTGCCATCGCCGGTCGTGCCACTGAAGCTTTCTTT
>TRBJ1-3|NA|TRBV5-1|NA
CASSFATDSGNTIYF
TGCGCCAGCAGCTTCGCGACGGACTCTGGAAACACCATATATTTT
>TRBJ2-1|NA|TRBV4-3|NA
CASSQDGSGLYNEQFF
TGCGCCAGCAGCCAAGACGGGAGCGGACTTTACAATGAGCAGTTCTTC